Below are 2 T cell receptor beta chains sequenced from a single sample in a study of cytomegalovirus exposure and HLA in healthy donors. Both 60 Vbeta primers and 13 Jbeta primers went into the PCR. Produced via immunoSEQ multiplex PCR; TCRdb's table is partial and in-frame only. This sample yields about 50,000 clones, of which 80% are seen a single time; 8.1% belongs to the top ten. The sequencing sample was made of PBMCs. The receptors were gathered from a man aged 25 to 45 in good health and CMV-seropositive.

J is TRBJ1-3 and V is TRBV5-1; D remains ambiguous. Trimming shortened V by 4 bases and J by 3 bases, and 11 bases separated the two germline ends. The CDR3 extends over 14 amino acids. Germline CDR1 and CDR2: SGHRS and YFSETQ. The CDR3 region is CASSPGEIGNTIYF. DNA for the CDR3: TGCGCCAGCAGCCCCGGAGAGATTGGAAACACCATATATTTT.

The gene calls are TRBV4-1 and TRBJ2-7; weak D call: TRBD1 (5 bases). Germline V gene data show CDR1 as MGHRA and CDR2 as YSYEKL. V lost 0 bases and J 0 bases, leaving 12 bases between the germline ends. This CDR3 is 16 amino acids long. CDR3 coding DNA: TGCGCCAGCAGCCAAGAATCGTCCAGGGTCTCCTACGAGCAGTACTTC. Its translation: CASSQESSRVSYEQYF.